Listed below are T cell receptor beta chains from one sample, sequenced in a study of blood T cell repertoires in COVID-19. The repertoire was sequenced with immunoSEQ multiplex PCR; TCRdb's copy has only in-frame clones and lacks some. The repertoire consists of fewer than 300,000 clones, with around 86% occurring once and the leading ten covering approximately 9.4%. The material sequenced was peripheral blood. The receptors originated from a man aged 40-55 years who had recovered from COVID-19. CDR3s include the opening cysteine and the closing phenylalanine or tryptophan. The order of the fields is D gene, V gene, J gene, CDR3 protein, CDR3 DNA. D genes are given only for firm matches.

D: TRBD2
V: TRBV5-1
J: TRBJ2-1
CDR3: CASSPVAGVNNEQFF
DNA: TGCGCCAGCAGCCCGGTAGCGGGGGTCAACAATGAGCAGTTCTTC

D: TRBD1
V: TRBV5-6
J: TRBJ1-6
CDR3: CASSLDLGQGNSPLHF
DNA: TGTGCCAGCAGCTTGGATCTGGGACAGGGGAATTCACCCCTCCACTTT

D: TRBD1
V: TRBV7-2
J: TRBJ1-2
CDR3: CASSSMGQGFGYTF
DNA: TGTGCCAGCAGCTCGATGGGACAGGGTTTTGGCTACACCTTC

D: TRBD2
V: TRBV5-6
J: TRBJ2-1
CDR3: CASSLTSGSNEQFF
DNA: TGTGCCAGCAGCTTGACTAGCGGGAGCAATGAGCAGTTCTTC

D: -
V: TRBV7-6
J: TRBJ1-5
CDR3: CASSLGQNSNQPQHF
DNA: TGTGCCAGCAGCTTAGGACAGAATAGCAATCAGCCCCAGCATTTT

D: -
V: TRBV13
J: TRBJ2-7
CDR3: CASSFHNYRETRGEQYF
DNA: TGTGCCAGCAGCTTTCATAACTACAGGGAGACCCGGGGCGAGCAGTACTTC

D: -
V: TRBV11-3
J: TRBJ2-1
CDR3: CASSLVRGYEQFF
DNA: TGTGCCAGCAGCTTAGTCCGGGGGTATGAGCAGTTCTTC

D: -
V: TRBV7-9
J: TRBJ2-6
CDR3: CASSLIGGTGPAGANVLTF
DNA: TGTGCCAGCAGCTTAATTGGGGGGACGGGTCCTGCTGGGGCCAACGTCCTGACTTTC

D: -
V: TRBV7-7
J: TRBJ2-3
CDR3: CASSLGQSSTDTQYF
DNA: TGTGCCAGCAGCTTAGGTCAGTCTAGCACAGATACGCAGTATTTT

D: -
V: TRBV7-9
J: TRBJ1-1
CDR3: CASSPLGGRDTEAFF
DNA: TGTGCCAGCAGCCCCCTCGGGGGTAGGGACACTGAAGCTTTCTTT

D: -
V: TRBV6-6
J: TRBJ1-1
CDR3: CASSFGELNTEAFF
DNA: TGTGCCAGCAGCTTCGGGGAATTGAACACTGAAGCTTTCTTT